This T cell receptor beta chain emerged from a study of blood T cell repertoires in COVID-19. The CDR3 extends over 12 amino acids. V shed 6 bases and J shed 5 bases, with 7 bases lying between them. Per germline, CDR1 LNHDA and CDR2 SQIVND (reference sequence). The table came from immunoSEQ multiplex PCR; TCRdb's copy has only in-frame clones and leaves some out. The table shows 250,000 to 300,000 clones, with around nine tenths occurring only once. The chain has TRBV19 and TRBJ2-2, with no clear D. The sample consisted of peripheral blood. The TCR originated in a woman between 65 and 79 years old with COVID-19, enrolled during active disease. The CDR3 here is CASRTRTGELFF. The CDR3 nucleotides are TGTGCCAGTAGGACTCGGACCGGGGAGCTGTTTTTT.